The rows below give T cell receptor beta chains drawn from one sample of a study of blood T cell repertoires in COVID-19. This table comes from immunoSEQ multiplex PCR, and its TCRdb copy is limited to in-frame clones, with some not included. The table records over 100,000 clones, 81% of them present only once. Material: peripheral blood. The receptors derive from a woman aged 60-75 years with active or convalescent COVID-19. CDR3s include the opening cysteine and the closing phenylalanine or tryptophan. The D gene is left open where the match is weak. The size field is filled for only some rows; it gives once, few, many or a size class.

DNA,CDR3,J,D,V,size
TGTGCCAGCAGCTTTATTCCGGGGGTTGCTCTCGGCTACACCTTC,CASSFIPGVALGYTF,TRBJ1-2,-,TRBV7-9,-
TGTGCCAGCAGCCAGGGGGACTGGGCGGGAGTAGGGGAGACCCAGTACTTC,CASSQGDWAGVGETQYF,TRBJ2-5,TRBD2,TRBV3-1/TRBV3-2,-
TGCGCCAGCAGTGAGAGACTAACCGGGGAGCTGTTTTTT,CASSERLTGELFF,TRBJ2-2,-,TRBV10-1,-
TGCGCCAGCAGGAGGGGGGACAGGGACCATGACTACACCTTC,CASRRGDRDHDYTF,TRBJ1-2,TRBD1,TRBV5-1,few
TGCGCCAGCAGCCTATCTAGCGGGAGTCGGTACGAGCAGTACTTC,CASSLSSGSRYEQYF,TRBJ2-7,TRBD2,TRBV4-3,-
TGTGCCACCAGTGATTTGCCCCGGACAGGGGGCGATGAGCAGTTCTTC,CATSDLPRTGGDEQFF,TRBJ2-1,TRBD1,TRBV24-1,few
TGTGCCAGCAGCGAGGGGGCAGGCAGCAATCAGCCCCAGCATTTT,CASSEGAGSNQPQHF,TRBJ1-5,TRBD1,TRBV9,once
TGTGCCAGCAGCCCAGACAGGTTCTATGGCTACACCTTC,CASSPDRFYGYTF,TRBJ1-2,-,TRBV12-3/TRBV12-4,-
TGTGCCATCAGTGGGGTGGAGGGAAATGAGCAGTTCTTC,CAISGVEGNEQFF,TRBJ2-1,-,TRBV10-3,-
TGTGCCAGCAGCCCCGAGGTAGGGGGTTTGAGAGGCTACACCTTC,CASSPEVGGLRGYTF,TRBJ1-2,-,TRBV7-6,once
TGCAGCGTTGAAGTAGGTCCTGCGGGGAATCAGCCCCAGCATTTT,CSVEVGPAGNQPQHF,TRBJ1-5,-,TRBV29-1,-
TGTGCCAGCAGGTTCCTAGGTGGCGAGCAGTACTTC,CASRFLGGEQYF,TRBJ2-7,-,TRBV3-1/TRBV3-2,-
TGTGCCAGTAGGGGCGGGAGTACGGCTGTCGGGGAGCTGTTTTTT,CASRGGSTAVGELFF,TRBJ2-2,TRBD2,TRBV19,-
TGCAGCGTCCGTACAAAGGCGGGAAACACTGAAGCTTTCTTT,CSVRTKAGNTEAFF,TRBJ1-1,-,TRBV29-1,-
TGCAGCGTAGGGACATACGATGACTACACCTTC,CSVGTYDDYTF,TRBJ1-2,-,TRBV29-1,-
TGTGCCAGCAGCCAATCGCGAGAGACCCAGTACTTC,CASSQSRETQYF,TRBJ2-5,-,TRBV16,-
TGCAGTGTCCGAACGGGGGGGACCCAGTACTTC,CSVRTGGTQYF,TRBJ2-5,TRBD2,TRBV20-1,once
TGCAGCCATGACAGAGATTACAATGAGCAGTTCTTC,CSHDRDYNEQFF,TRBJ2-1,-,TRBV29-1,-
TGTGCCATCAGTGAGTCGACAGTCGAAGGCAATCAGCCCCAGCATTTT,CAISESTVEGNQPQHF,TRBJ1-5,-,TRBV10-3,-
TGTGCCGGAGGGACTAGCGGGGGGGTTGGTGAGCAGTTCTTC,CAGGTSGGVGEQFF,TRBJ2-1,TRBD2,TRBV2,-
TGCAGCGTCAAAGTGGGGACTAGCGATCACTACGAGCAGTACTTC,CSVKVGTSDHYEQYF,TRBJ2-7,TRBD2,TRBV29-1,-
TGTGCCAGCAGCCCATCGGGACAGATGACTGGAAACACCATATATTTT,CASSPSGQMTGNTIYF,TRBJ1-3,TRBD1,TRBV5-6,-
TGCGCCAGCAGCCAAGATGGTGGCCGCGGGGAGCTGTTTTTT,CASSQDGGRGELFF,TRBJ2-2,-,TRBV4-3,-
TGTGCCAGCAGTGAATCGGGGATAAGCTATGGCTACACCTTC,CASSESGISYGYTF,TRBJ1-2,-,TRBV2,-
TGTGCCAGCAGCATCTACGCGGGACAGGCGTATGGCTACACCTTC,CASSIYAGQAYGYTF,TRBJ1-2,TRBD1,TRBV5-4,-
TGTGCCAGCAGCTTAGGACAAGCTAGCAATCAGCCCCAGCATTTT,CASSLGQASNQPQHF,TRBJ1-5,-,TRBV11-2,once
TGTGCCAGCTCAACCCGACTGACGGAAGCTTTCTTT,CASSTRLTEAFF,TRBJ1-1,-,TRBV18,-